One sample yielded the 17 T cell receptor beta chains listed below, sequenced in a study of CD8+CD57+ T cells in acquired aplastic anemia. CD8+CD57+ cell expansion had been shown by flow cytometry in patients chosen for sequencing. TCR beta VDJ and CDR3 profiles were obtained from a genomic DNA template. TCRdb re-derived calls from the reads in MiXCR, one entry per CDR3 protein. The sample records under 200,000 distinct CDR3 sequences, more than 45% being singletons. The sequencing sample was made of sorted CD4+, CD8+, or CD8+CD57+ T cells (not recorded which) from PBMCs. These receptors were collected from a human donor with aplastic anemia.

The rearrangement uses TRBV6-1 and TRBJ2-7, with 14 bases aligning to TRBD2. The J call may not be correct, given that the DNA end is closer to TRBJ2-1. The CDR3 spans 15 residues. Germline values: CDR1 MNHNS, CDR2 SASEGT. The CDR3 here is CASRKGLAGGREQFF. DNA for the CDR3: TGTGCCAGCAGAAAAGGACTAGCGGGGGGACGTGAGCAGTTCTTC.

At least ten counts were recorded for this clonotype. V is TRBV4-3 and J is TRBJ1-2; D is ambiguous. V was shortened by 0 bases and J by 4 bases, with 12 bases between the two germline ends. Per the germline V gene, CDR1 is LGHNA and CDR2 is YSLEER. The CDR3 loop spans 15 amino acids. The CDR3 is CASSQDLRQPYGYTF. CDR3 coding DNA: TGCGCCAGCAGCCAAGATCTTAGGCAGCCCTATGGCTACACCTTC.

As concerns this clonotype: Because the CDR3 is missing its conserved closing phenylalanine or tryptophan, this is likely a read error. The genes are TRBV4-2 and TRBJ2-7; D not certain. This CDR3 region has 15 residues. Germline V lookup: CDR1 LGHNA, CDR2 YNFKEQ. V dropped 0 bases and J dropped 0 bases, with 9 bases sitting between them. CDR3 coding DNA: TGTGCCAGCAGCCAAGATTCGGGCAGCTCCTACGAGCAGTACCTC. Its translation is CASSQDSGSSYEQYL.

V gene TRBV24-1 combines with J gene TRBJ1-1, with 7 bases that match TRBD1. V lost 7 bases to trimming and J lost 5 bases; unmatched junction nucleotides: 9. The length of the CDR3 is 14 residues. CDR1 is KGHDR and CDR2 is SFDVKD in the germline V gene. CDR3 nucleotide sequence: TGTGCCACCAGCGGGGCAGGGGGTGGGACTGAAGCTTTCTTT. It yields the protein CATSGAGGGTEAFF.

This clonotype turned up a few times. A much larger clone lies one base from this, so it may be a read error. The V gene is TRBV19, the J gene TRBJ1-1, with 7 bases fitting TRBD1. Germline CDR1 LNHDA, CDR2 SQIVND (reference sequence). The CDR3 runs to 14 residues. The chain's CDR3 is CAGSIGGQGSAAFF. CDR3 nucleotides: TGTGCCGGTAGTATAGGGGGCCAGGGATCCGCGGCTTTCTTT.

This clonotype was seen only a few times. V usage is TRBV24-1 and J usage is TRBJ2-1, with 7 bases identical to TRBD1. Unmatched junction bases numbered 5, after V lost 4 bases and J lost 3 bases. Germline V gene lookup returns CDR1 KGHDR and CDR2 SFDVKD. The CDR3 length is 15 residues. CDR3 region: CATSDLQGDYNEQFF. For the CDR3, the DNA is TGTGCCACCAGTGACCTCCAGGGGGACTACAATGAGCAGTTCTTC.

This chain joins TRBV20-1 and TRBJ2-7, with TRBD2 matching 9 bases. This CDR3 region has 16 residues. CDR1 is DFQATT, CDR2 SNEGSKA, per germline (reference sequence). V dropped 0 bases and J dropped 1; count of bases not matched to a gene: 7. The CDR3 bases are TGCAGTGCTAGAGATCCGGCGGGGGGGCCTTCCTACGAGCAGTACTTC. As protein: CSARDPAGGPSYEQYF.

The chain couples TRBV19 to TRBJ2-7, with 10 bases matching TRBD2. The CDR3 has 14 residues. Per germline, CDR1 LNHDA and CDR2 SQIVND (reference sequence). The J segment lost 4 bases and the V segment lost 1 base, leaving 1 base of the junction unmatched. CDR3 loop: CASSIGTSGYEQYF. The CDR3 region has the DNA TGTGCCAGTAGTATAGGGACTAGCGGATACGAGCAGTACTTC.

This clonotype came up many times. The chain links TRBV19 to TRBJ2-5; unclear D gene. Trimming left V 2 bases short and J 2 bases short, with 6 bases between. This CDR3 has 13 residues. CDR1 LNHDA and CDR2 SQIVND come from the germline V gene (reference sequence). The CDR3 DNA reads TGTGCCAGTAGTATAAAGCGACAAGAGACCCAGTACTTC. Its protein product is CASSIKRQETQYF.

The chain combines TRBV20-1 with TRBJ2-1; no firm D call. V dropped 3 bases and J dropped 10 bases, with 7 bases sitting between them. CDR3 length equals 10 residues. Per the germline V gene, CDR1 is DFQATT and CDR2 is SNEGSKA (reference sequence). CDR3 nucleotide sequence: TGCAGTGCTAGTCGGCGGGAGCAGTTCTTC. It translates to CSASRREQFF.

There are many counts of this clonotype. The junction and the germline gene differ at one end; a read error may be behind it. The chain has TRBV7-7 and TRBJ2-7, with D possibly being TRBD1 (5 bases). Germline V CDR1 and CDR2: SSHAT, FNYEAQ (reference sequence). The CDR3 spans 14 residues. CDR3 nucleotides: TGTGCTAGCAGCATCAGGGAAACTTGGGCCGAGCAGTACTTC. Translation: CASSIRETWAEQYF.

This clonotype was recorded many times. The J gene is TRBJ2-7, the V gene TRBV5-5; 8 bases match TRBD1. V lost 1 base and J lost 3; bases outside the gene matches: 6. The CDR3 is 15 amino acids. Germline-derived CDR1 and CDR2 are SGHKS and YYEKEE (reference sequence). The CDR3 loop is CASSLRPGQDYEQYF. CDR3 DNA sequence: TGTGCCAGCAGCTTGCGCCCGGGACAGGACTACGAGCAGTACTTC.

This clonotype was detected only a few times. The V gene is TRBV20-1, the J gene TRBJ2-6; D unclear. The germline V and J ends were trimmed by 6 bases and 0 bases, with 9 bases remaining between them. The germline V gene encodes CDR1 DFQATT and CDR2 SNEGSKA (reference sequence). The CDR3 covers 14 residues. The CDR3 region is CSAPAVSGANVLTF. In DNA, the CDR3 is TGCAGTGCCCCTGCCGTCTCTGGGGCCAACGTCCTGACTTTC.

The V call is TRBV10-1, the J call TRBJ1-1, with 9 positions matching TRBD1. There are 16 residues in the CDR3. After removal of 5 bases from V and 1 base from J, the junction contained 8 bases not matched to a gene. Germline V lookup: CDR1 WNHNN, CDR2 SYGVQD (reference sequence). The CDR3 spells CASSRDREGGNTEAFF. The CDR3 coding sequence is TGCGCCAGCAGTCGGGACAGGGAGGGAGGGAACACTGAAGCTTTCTTT.

This clonotype was seen once. This rearrangement joins TRBV19 to TRBJ2-1; 10 bases match TRBD1. Losses at the gene ends were 1 base for V and 10 bases for J; bases not matched to a gene: 7. The CDR3 totals 15 residues. Per the germline V gene, CDR1 is LNHDA and CDR2 is SQIVND (reference sequence). The CDR3 DNA reads TGTGCCAGTAGTATAGCCGGGACAGGGGCCGGGGAGCAGTTCTTC. Its translation: CASSIAGTGAGEQFF.

This clonotype occurred many times. The chain has TRBV19 and TRBJ1-2; TRBD1 matches at 7 bases. V was pared by 4 bases and J by 6 bases, with 5 bases of the junction left unmatched. The CDR3 contains 13 residues. CDR1 is LNHDA and CDR2 is SQIVND in the germline V gene (reference sequence). This CDR3 is CASSKDRYDGYTF. In DNA, the CDR3 is TGTGCCAGTAGTAAGGACAGGTATGATGGCTACACCTTC.

V usage is TRBV5-1 and J usage is TRBJ2-1; 7 positions match TRBD2. The V gene end was trimmed by 4 bases and the J gene end by 5 bases; junction bases not matched to a gene: 6. The V gene's germline CDR1 is SGHRS and CDR2 YFSETQ. The CDR3 is 14 amino acids. The CDR3 DNA follows: TGCGCCAGCAGCGCACTAGCGTCTAACAATGAGCAGTTCTTC. Its translation: CASSALASNNEQFF.